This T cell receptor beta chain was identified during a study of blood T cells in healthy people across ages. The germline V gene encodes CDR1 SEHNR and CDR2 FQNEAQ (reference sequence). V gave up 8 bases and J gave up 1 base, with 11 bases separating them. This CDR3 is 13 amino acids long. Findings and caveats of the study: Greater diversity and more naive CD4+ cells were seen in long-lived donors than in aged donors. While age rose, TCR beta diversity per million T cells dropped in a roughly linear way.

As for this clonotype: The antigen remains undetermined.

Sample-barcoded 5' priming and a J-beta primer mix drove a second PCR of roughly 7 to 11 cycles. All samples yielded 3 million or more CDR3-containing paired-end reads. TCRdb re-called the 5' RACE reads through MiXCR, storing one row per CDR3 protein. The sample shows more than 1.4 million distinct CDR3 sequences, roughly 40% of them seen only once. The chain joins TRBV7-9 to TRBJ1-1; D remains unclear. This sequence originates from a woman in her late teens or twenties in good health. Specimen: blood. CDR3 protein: CASEYQANTEAFF. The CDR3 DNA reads TGTGCCAGCGAGTATCAGGCGAACACTGAAGCTTTCTTT.